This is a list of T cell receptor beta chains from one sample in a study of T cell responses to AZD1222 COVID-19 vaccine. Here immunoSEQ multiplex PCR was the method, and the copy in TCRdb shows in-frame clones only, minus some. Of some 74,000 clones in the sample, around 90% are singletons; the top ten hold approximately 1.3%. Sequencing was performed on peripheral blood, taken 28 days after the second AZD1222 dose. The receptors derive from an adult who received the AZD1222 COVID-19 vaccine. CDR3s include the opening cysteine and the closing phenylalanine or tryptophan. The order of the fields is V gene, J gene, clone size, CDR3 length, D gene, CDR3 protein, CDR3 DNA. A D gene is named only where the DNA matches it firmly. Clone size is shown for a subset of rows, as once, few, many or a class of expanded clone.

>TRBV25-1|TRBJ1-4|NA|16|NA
CASSDPFRGSNEKLFF
TGTGCCAGCAGTGACCCGTTTCGGGGCTCTAATGAAAAACTGTTTTTT
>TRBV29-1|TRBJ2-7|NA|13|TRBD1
CSVEGTGGNEQYF
TGCAGCGTTGAGGGGACAGGGGGCAACGAGCAGTACTTC
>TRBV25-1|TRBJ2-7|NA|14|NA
CASSEGGLASEQYF
TGTGCCAGCAGTGAAGGGGGCTTAGCGAGCGAGCAGTACTTC
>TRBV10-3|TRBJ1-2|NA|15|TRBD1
CAISEFSGTGAGYTF
TGTGCCATCAGTGAGTTCTCCGGGACAGGGGCCGGCTACACCTTC
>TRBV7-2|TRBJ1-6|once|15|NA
CASSADLGAWSPLHF
TGTGCCAGCAGCGCCGACCTTGGGGCTTGGTCACCCCTCCACTTT
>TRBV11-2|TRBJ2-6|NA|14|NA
CASRAGLGANVLTF
TGTGCCAGCAGGGCAGGGTTGGGGGCCAACGTCCTGACTTTC
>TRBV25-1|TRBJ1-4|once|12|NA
CASSLRDEKLFF
TGTGCCAGCAGCCTCCGGGATGAAAAACTGTTTTTT
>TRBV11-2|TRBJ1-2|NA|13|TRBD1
CASSGQGVDGYTF
TGTGCCAGCAGCGGACAGGGGGTCGATGGCTACACCTTC
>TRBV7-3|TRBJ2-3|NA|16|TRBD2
CASSGRASGRTDTQYF
TGTGCCAGCAGCGGAAGGGCTAGCGGACGCACAGATACGCAGTATTTT
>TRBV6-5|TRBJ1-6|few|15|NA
CASRQQGLSNSPLHF
TGTGCCAGCAGACAGCAGGGGCTGAGCAATTCACCCCTCCACTTT
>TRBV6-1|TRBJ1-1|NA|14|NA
CASSEPTANTEAFF
TGTGCCAGCAGTGAACCGACGGCGAACACTGAAGCTTTCTTT
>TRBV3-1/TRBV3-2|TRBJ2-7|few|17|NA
CASSPSTVMRPTYEQYF
TGTGCCAGCAGCCCATCGACAGTAATGAGACCTACCTACGAGCAGTACTTC
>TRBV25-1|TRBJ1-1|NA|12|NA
CASSLTGTEAFF
TGTGCCAGCAGTTTGACAGGCACTGAAGCTTTCTTT
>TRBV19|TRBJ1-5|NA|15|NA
CASSMAGLSNQPQHF
TGTGCCAGTAGTATGGCGGGTTTGAGCAATCAGCCCCAGCATTTT
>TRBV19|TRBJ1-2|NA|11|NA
CASSNYPERAF
TGTGCCAGTAGTAACTACCCGGAGAGGGCCTTC
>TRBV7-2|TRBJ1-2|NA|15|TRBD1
CASSPSGTANYGYTF
TGTGCCAGCAGCCCATCAGGGACAGCTAACTATGGCTACACCTTC
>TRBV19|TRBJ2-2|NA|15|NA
CASSTFRGETGELFF
TGTGCCAGTAGTACCTTTCGGGGTGAGACCGGGGAGCTGTTTTTT
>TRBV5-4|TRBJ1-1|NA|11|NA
CASSFQTEAFF
TGTGCCAGCAGCTTCCAAACTGAAGCTTTCTTT
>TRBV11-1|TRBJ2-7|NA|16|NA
CASSLATDLSSYEQYF
TGTGCCAGCAGCTTAGCTACCGACTTGAGCTCCTACGAGCAGTACTTC
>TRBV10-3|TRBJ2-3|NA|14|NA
CAIKLALSTDTQYF
TGTGCCATCAAGCTAGCGTTAAGCACAGATACGCAGTATTTT
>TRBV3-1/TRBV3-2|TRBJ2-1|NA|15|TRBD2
CASSHGTSGDYEQFF
TGTGCCAGCAGCCACGGGACTAGCGGAGACTATGAGCAGTTCTTC
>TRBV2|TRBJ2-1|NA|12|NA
CASSVSDPEQFF
TGTGCCAGCAGTGTATCAGATCCTGAGCAGTTCTTC
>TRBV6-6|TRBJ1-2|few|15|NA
CASSHGRLAAVGYTF
TGTGCCAGCAGCCACGGACGTCTGGCTGCCGTTGGCTACACCTTC
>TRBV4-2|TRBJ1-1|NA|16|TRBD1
CASSHPDRGLGTEAFF
TGTGCCAGCAGCCACCCGGACAGGGGGCTTGGAACTGAAGCTTTCTTT
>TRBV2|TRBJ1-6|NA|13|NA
CANHRDTNSPLHF
TGTGCCAACCACCGGGACACAAATTCACCCCTCCACTTT
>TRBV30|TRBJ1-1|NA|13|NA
CAWSVMGNTEAFF
TGTGCCTGGAGTGTAATGGGAAACACTGAAGCTTTCTTT
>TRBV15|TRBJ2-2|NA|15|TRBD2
CATSMGLAGTGELFF
TGTGCCACCAGCATGGGACTAGCGGGGACCGGGGAGCTGTTTTTT
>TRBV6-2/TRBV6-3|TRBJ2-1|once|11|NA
CASSSYLEQFF
TGTGCCAGCAGTTCCTACCTGGAGCAGTTCTTC
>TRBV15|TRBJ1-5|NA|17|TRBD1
CATSREQGANGNQPQHF
TGTGCCACCAGCAGAGAACAGGGGGCGAATGGCAATCAGCCCCAGCATTTT
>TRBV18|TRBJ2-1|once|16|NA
CASSPRRRGDYNEQFF
TGTGCCAGCTCACCACGAAGGAGAGGAGACTACAATGAGCAGTTCTTC
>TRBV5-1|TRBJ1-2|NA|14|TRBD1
CASSLKGTGAGYTF
TGCGCCAGCAGCTTAAAGGGGACAGGGGCCGGCTACACCTTC
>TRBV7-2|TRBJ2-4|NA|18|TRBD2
CASSLKYGAGGPQNIQYF
TGTGCCAGCAGCTTAAAGTATGGGGCGGGAGGGCCCCAAAACATTCAGTACTTC
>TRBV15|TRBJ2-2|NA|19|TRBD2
CATSRAPLAGIRKDGELFF
TGTGCCACCAGCAGGGCTCCACTAGCGGGAATCCGAAAAGACGGGGAGCTGTTTTTT